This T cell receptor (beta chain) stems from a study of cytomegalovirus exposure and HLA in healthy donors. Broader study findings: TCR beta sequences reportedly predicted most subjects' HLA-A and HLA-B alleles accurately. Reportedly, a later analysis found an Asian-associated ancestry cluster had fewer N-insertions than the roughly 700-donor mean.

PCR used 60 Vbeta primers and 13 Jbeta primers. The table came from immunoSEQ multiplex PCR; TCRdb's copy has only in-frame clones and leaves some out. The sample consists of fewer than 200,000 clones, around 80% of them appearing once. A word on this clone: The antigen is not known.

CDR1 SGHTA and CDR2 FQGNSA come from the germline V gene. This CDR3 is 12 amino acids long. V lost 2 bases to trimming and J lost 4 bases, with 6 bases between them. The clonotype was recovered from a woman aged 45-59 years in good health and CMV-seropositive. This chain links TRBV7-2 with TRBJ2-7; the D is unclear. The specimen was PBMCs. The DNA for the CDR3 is TGTGCCAGCAGCTTACAGGCTTACGAGCAGTACTTC. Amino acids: CASSLQAYEQYF.